One sample yielded the 23 T cell receptor beta chains listed below, sequenced in a study of CD8+ T cells in alopecia areata. TCR sequencing used cDNA made by reverse transcription of extracted RNA. Measured with immunoSEQ multiplex PCR; TCRdb has only the in-frame clones, and not every one. The data contain approximately 200,000 clones, 45% to 75% of them singletons. As to treatment: oral pan-JAK inhibitor, 5-10 mg twice daily. The sample was CD4+ T cells sorted from blood, taken at week 4, from a patient treated with tofacitinib. The source of these receptors is a human donor with alopecia areata.

Comment on this clone: The same CDR3 is also encoded by other DNA sequences in this sample. V gene TRBV29-1 combines with J gene TRBJ1-1; D gene ambiguous. This CDR3 has 13 residues. The V gene's germline CDR1 is SQVTM and CDR2 ANQGSEA. Trimming cost V 2 bases and J 0 bases, with 7 bases left between them. CDR3 region: CSVERRLNTEAFF. The CDR3 DNA is TGCAGCGTTGAACGCAGGCTGAACACTGAAGCTTTCTTT.

This chain links TRBV5-4 with TRBJ2-5; 9 positions agree with TRBD2. The germline V gene encodes CDR1 SGHNT and CDR2 YYREEE (reference sequence). V shed 0 bases and J 0 bases; nucleotides not matched to a gene: 12. CDR3 size: 19 residues. The chain's CDR3 is CASSLESLRGRANQETQYF. The CDR3 coding sequence is TGTGCCAGCAGCTTGGAATCCTTACGCGGGAGGGCCAACCAAGAGACCCAGTACTTC.

This clone has a count of ten or more. This rearrangement joins TRBV13 to TRBJ2-5; D gene uncertain. The CDR3 loop spans 13 amino acids. CDR1 and CDR2 (germline): PRHDT, FYEKMQ (reference sequence). V lost 4 bases and J 3 bases, leaving 9 bases between the germline ends. DNA of the CDR3: TGTGCCAGCAGCTATGGGGTAAAAGAGACCCAGTACTTC. Protein: CASSYGVKETQYF.

V is TRBV6-6 and J is TRBJ1-1; a weak D match, TRBD1 (5 bases). The CDR3 is made up of 15 amino acids. The germline gives CDR1 MNHNY, CDR2 SVGAGI (reference sequence). V lost 5 bases, J lost 6 bases, and 19 bases lay in between. The CDR3 nucleotides are TGTGCCAGCAGTCCACTTGAGAGGGACTTTGCTGAAGCTTTCTTT. This encodes CASSPLERDFAEAFF.

There are a few counts of this clone. The V call is TRBV7-2, the J call TRBJ2-7; D gene ambiguous. The V and J ends lost 5 bases and 3 bases respectively, with 23 bases between them. CDR3 length: 17 residues. In germline, CDR1 is SGHTA, CDR2 FQGNSA. The DNA of the CDR3 is TGTGCCAGCAGCCGTCTCGTTGGGTCCTCCGCCGACTACGAGCAGTACTTC. Translated, it gives CASSRLVGSSADYEQYF.

The chain has TRBV2 and TRBJ2-7, with D possibly being TRBD2 (5 bases). V shed 6 bases and J shed 2 bases, with 14 bases lying between them. The CDR3 is made up of 14 amino acids. Looked up from germline, CDR1 is SNHLY and CDR2 is FYNNEI. DNA for the CDR3: TGTGCCAGCAGGGACGCCCTGAGGGCCTACGAGCAGTACTTC. Protein sequence: CASRDALRAYEQYF.

The chain carries TRBV29-1 and TRBJ2-6; D is ambiguous. Germline CDR1 SQVTM, CDR2 ANQGSEA. CDR3 size: 12 residues. V was cut by 1 base and J by 4 bases, with 2 bases left in between. The CDR3 protein is CSVEAGANVLTF. DNA for the CDR3: TGCAGCGTTGAAGCGGGGGCCAACGTCCTGACTTTC.

This clone came up once. The V and J genes are TRBV30 and TRBJ1-2, with TRBD1 as a possible D gene (5 bases). The CDR3 consists of 14 residues. The germline gives CDR1 GTSNPN, CDR2 SVGIG (reference sequence). V gave up 7 bases and J gave up 7 bases, with 22 bases separating them. The CDR3: CASTFPGPSPGYTF. DNA for the CDR3: TGTGCCTCTACTTTCCCGGGACCCAGCCCTGGCTACACCTTC.

The chain combines TRBV29-1 with TRBJ2-7; the D is unclear. CDR3 length equals 11 residues. Per the germline V gene, CDR1 is SQVTM and CDR2 is ANQGSEA. V lost 0 bases and J 5 bases, leaving 5 bases between the germline ends. The CDR3 here is CSVEEADEQYF. As DNA, the CDR3 is TGCAGCGTTGAAGAGGCGGACGAGCAGTACTTC.

The chain couples TRBV29-1 to TRBJ2-6, with D unresolved. Trimming shortened V by 0 bases and J by 0 bases, and 15 bases separated the two germline ends. The CDR3 loop spans 18 amino acids. Germline lookup yields CDR1 SQVTM and CDR2 ANQGSEA. CDR3 amino acids: CSVEDLAGTHSGANVLTF. The CDR3, as DNA: TGCAGCGTTGAAGATCTGGCAGGTACTCACTCTGGGGCCAACGTCCTGACTTTC.

The chain joins TRBV5-1 to TRBJ1-1; a weak D match, TRBD1 (6 bases). V was trimmed by 5 bases and J by 4 bases, leaving 15 bases between them. Germline-derived CDR1 and CDR2 are SGHRS and YFSETQ. The CDR3 length is 14 residues. The CDR3 is CASSVDGGLTEAFF. In DNA, the CDR3 is TGCGCCAGCAGTGTTGATGGGGGGCTCACTGAAGCTTTCTTT.

V and J are TRBV6-6 and TRBJ1-2; 8 nucleotides match TRBD1. V lost 6 bases to trimming and J lost 7 bases; unmatched junction nucleotides: 10. The V gene's germline CDR1 is MNHNY and CDR2 SVGAGI (reference sequence). The CDR3 has 14 amino acids. The CDR3 DNA follows: TGTGCCAGCAGCCACCAAGAGACAGGGGTTGGCTACACCTTC. Protein product: CASSHQETGVGYTF.

The chain combines TRBV29-1 with TRBJ1-1; D perhaps matches TRBD1 (5 bases). The CDR3 covers 11 residues. Between the trimmed V and J ends, which lost 0 bases and 11 bases, there was a span of 10 bases. CDR1 SQVTM and CDR2 ANQGSEA come from the germline V gene. CDR3 in amino acids: CSVEDRGRAFF. In nucleotides, the CDR3 is TGCAGCGTTGAAGATAGGGGACGGGCTTTCTTT.

The rearrangement links TRBV4-3 to TRBJ2-2, with D possibly TRBD2 on 7 matching bases. Trimming took off 0 bases at V and 10 bases at J, with 12 bases between the two ends. CDR3 size: 14 residues. The V gene's germline CDR1 is LGHNA and CDR2 YSLEER. CDR3 in DNA: TGCGCCAGCAGCCAAGAAGGGGGGGCAGCGGAGCTGTTTTTT. Encoded protein: CASSQEGGAAELFF.

The J gene is TRBJ2-7, the V gene TRBV9, with unresolved D. The CDR3 has 16 amino acids. V lost 3 bases and J 0 bases, leaving 16 bases between the germline ends. From germline, CDR1 is SGDLS and CDR2 YYNGEE. The CDR3 nucleotides read TGTGCCAGCAGCGCCGGCCCCGACTGGGACTCCTACGAGCAGTACTTC. Amino acid sequence: CASSAGPDWDSYEQYF.

The chain uses TRBV5-1 and TRBJ2-2; 10 nucleotides agree with TRBD2. This CDR3 has 16 amino acids. CDR1 is SGHRS, CDR2 YFSETQ, per germline. After removal of 0 bases from V and 5 bases from J, the junction contained 4 bases not matched to a gene. The CDR3 is CASSLAATSGTGELFF. CDR3 nucleotides: TGCGCCAGCAGCTTGGCTGCGACTAGCGGGACCGGGGAGCTGTTTTTT.

The V gene is TRBV7-2, the J gene TRBJ1-2; no firm D call. V dropped 5 bases and J dropped 3 bases, with 7 bases sitting between them. This CDR3 has 12 amino acids. Germline CDR1 SGHTA, CDR2 FQGNSA. The CDR3 sequence: CASSLGHYGYTF. The CDR3 DNA reads as TGTGCCAGCAGCCTCGGGCACTATGGCTACACCTTC.

J is TRBJ2-1 and V is TRBV7-2; TRBD1 matches 8 bases. Unmatched junction bases numbered 12, after V lost 5 bases and J lost 9 bases. The CDR3 extends over 15 amino acids. CDR1 is SGHTA, CDR2 FQGNSA, per germline. The CDR3 sequence is CASSPHSGRGLEQFF. CDR3 DNA sequence: TGTGCCAGCAGCCCTCATTCGGGCAGGGGGCTTGAGCAGTTCTTC.

This clone was seen only a few times. This sequence joins TRBV29-1 and TRBJ1-2; no reliable D call. Germline-derived CDR1 and CDR2 are SQVTM and ANQGSEA. The ends were cut back, 2 bases at V and 8 bases at J, with 15 bases in the middle. The CDR3 totals 13 residues. The CDR3 reads CSVEPGSSKGYTF. Here the CDR3 DNA reads TGCAGCGTTGAACCGGGATCCTCTAAGGGCTACACCTTC.

The chain carries TRBV7-2 and TRBJ2-1; possibly TRBD1 or TRBD2 for D (5 bases each). Germline lookup yields CDR1 SGHTA and CDR2 FQGNSA. V was clipped by 1 base and J by 15 bases, with 16 bases between them. The CDR3 length is 13 residues. For the CDR3, the DNA is TGTGCCAGCAGCTTAGAGCCTACTAGGGGTTGGTTCTTC. Encoded protein: CASSLEPTRGWFF.

The chain couples TRBV6-5 to TRBJ2-5; possibly TRBD1 for D (5 bases). Germline lookup yields CDR1 MNHEY and CDR2 SVGAGI. V gave up 3 bases and J gave up 1 base, with 9 bases separating them. This CDR3 comprises 14 residues. The CDR3 is CASSYTGFQETQYF. In DNA, the CDR3 is TGTGCCAGCAGTTATACAGGATTCCAAGAGACCCAGTACTTC.

The chain joins TRBV7-9 to TRBJ2-7; TRBD1 or TRBD2 may be the D gene (5 bases each). The length of the CDR3 is 12 residues. Between the trimmed V and J ends, which lost 10 bases and 2 bases, there was a span of 12 bases. CDR1 is SEHNR and CDR2 is FQNEAQ in the germline V gene (reference sequence). The CDR3 DNA reads as TGTGCCACCGGGACCACAACCTACGAGCAGTACTTC. Translation gives CATGTTTYEQYF.

This clone showed up just once. The chain joins TRBV4-3 to TRBJ2-2; unclear D gene. V was clipped by 0 bases and J by 2 bases, with 4 bases between them. Germline CDR1 LGHNA, CDR2 YSLEER. CDR3 length equals 14 residues. The CDR3 spells CASSQEPNTGELFF. The CDR3 DNA reads as TGCGCCAGCAGCCAAGAGCCCAACACCGGGGAGCTGTTTTTT.